This TCR beta chain derives from a study of memory CD8 T cells in hepatitis C reinfection. The time point here: pre-reinfection, 55 to 20 weeks before reinfection detection. No in vitro expansion preceded TCR sequencing of the sorted cells. Repertoires were generated with immunoSEQ multiplex PCR, while TCRdb's copy carries only in-frame clones and drops some. The data contain 45,000 to 55,000 clones, 85% to 90% of them singletons. CDR1 and CDR2 (germline): MNHNS, SASEGT. Unmatched junction bases numbered 7, after V lost 6 bases and J lost 6 bases. This CDR3 spans 15 amino acids. This chain links TRBV6-1 with TRBJ2-1, with 11 bases fitting TRBD2. The sample taken for sequencing was naive CD8+ T cells sorted from blood. This receptor was taken from a man younger than 35 with hepatitis C virus infection. In nucleotides, the CDR3 is TGTGCCAGCAGACTGACTAGCGGGGTACTCAATGAGCAGTTCTTC. Translation gives CASRLTSGVLNEQFF.